Following are 6 T cell receptor beta chains from one sample sequenced in a study of blood T cell repertoires in COVID-19 (dated by TCRdb to the early 2020s). Library prep was done by the immunoSEQ multiplex PCR assay. TCRdb holds this immuneACCESS table with in-frame rearrangements only. Some clones are missing; in checked studies, unresolved V genes explain under half, and the rest has no known cause. This sample comprises over 200,000 clones, about nine tenths of them detected only once. Around 2.8% of the sample lies in the top ten. The sequenced material came from peripheral blood. The receptors derive from a woman aged 55-69 years with acute or convalescent COVID-19.

This sequence joins TRBV7-9 and TRBJ2-5; TRBD2 aligns across 7 bases. The CDR3 extends over 17 amino acids. V was clipped by 0 bases and J by 5 bases; unmatched bases: 12. The V gene's germline CDR1 is SEHNR and CDR2 FQNEAQ (reference sequence). The CDR3 is CASSLAGILAARETQYF. The CDR3 DNA is TGTGCCAGCAGCTTAGCGGGCATTCTAGCGGCCCGGGAGACCCAGTACTTC.

The chain recombines TRBV7-8 with TRBJ2-7; tentatively, D is TRBD1 (6 bases). The CDR3 spans 14 residues. Trimming cost V 4 bases and J 3 bases, with 13 bases left between them. Per the germline V gene, CDR1 is SGHVS and CDR2 is FQNEAQ. CDR3 sequence: CASSYRAQVYEQYF. The CDR3 nucleotides are TGTGCCAGCAGCTACAGGGCCCAAGTCTACGAGCAGTACTTC.

The chain employs TRBV15 and TRBJ2-5, with TRBD2 matching over 8 bases. V trimming: 6 bases; J trimming: 6 bases; junction bases outside the gene matches: 9. This CDR3 region has 14 residues. Per the germline V gene, CDR1 is LNHNV and CDR2 is YYDKDF (reference sequence). The CDR3 is CATSPGGGRKTQYF. The CDR3 DNA reads as TGTGCCACCAGTCCGGGCGGGGGGAGGAAGACCCAGTACTTC.

The CDR3 loop reads CASSFFPTSGGGEQFF. Written as DNA, the CDR3 is TGTGCCAGCAGTTTCTTCCCGACTAGCGGGGGGGGAGAGCAGTTCTTC. This chain joins TRBV27 and TRBJ2-1, with 14 bases fitting TRBD2. The ends lost 3 bases at V and 10 bases at J; junction bases unmatched: 8. The CDR3 length is 16 residues. Looked up from germline, CDR1 is MNHEY and CDR2 is SMNVEV (reference sequence).

This chain links TRBV4-1 with TRBJ1-3; D is perhaps TRBD1 (6 bases). Germline V CDR1 and CDR2: MGHRA, YSYEKL. With 4 bases removed from V and 0 bases from J, the gap between germline ends came to 19 bases. The CDR3 extends over 18 amino acids. The CDR3, as DNA: TGCGCCAGCAGCCCTTTTTGGACAGTTGGACCCTCTGGAAACACCATATATTTT. Its translation: CASSPFWTVGPSGNTIYF.

CDR3 protein: CSVDSRMNTEAFF. Here the CDR3 DNA reads TGCAGCGTTGATAGCCGAATGAACACTGAAGCTTTCTTT. The V and J genes are TRBV29-1 and TRBJ1-1; no clear D. CDR3 length: 13 amino acids. The ends were cut back, 3 bases at V and 0 bases at J, with 8 bases in the middle. Per the germline V gene, CDR1 is SQVTM and CDR2 is ANQGSEA.